The rows below give T cell receptor beta chains drawn from one sample of a study of early T cells in non-severe SARS-CoV-2 infection. From the 5' RACE reads, TCRdb called clonotypes with MiXCR, one entry per CDR3 protein. The sample lists 35,000 to 40,000 distinct CDR3 sequences; roughly 4% were seen once. The sample consisted of whole blood. The receptors derive from an adult who was a healthcare worker with PCR-confirmed SARS-CoV-2 infection or an uninfected control (not recorded which). The CDR3 runs from the conserved cysteine through the conserved F or W. D genes are given only for firm matches. Only some rows state a clone size, as once, few, many or a class for expanded clones.

few TRBJ2-1 TRBV7-9 - TGTGCCAGCAGCCCAGCCCTGGGCTCCTACAATGAGCAGTTCTTC CASSPALGSYNEQFF
- TRBJ2-1 TRBV29-1 - TGCAGCGTTGGGGCAGGGTGGCAGTTCTTC CSVGAGWQFF
many TRBJ2-2 TRBV28 - TGTGCCAGCAGCTCGTTTGGCACCTCGAACACCGGGGAGCTGTTTTTT CASSSFGTSNTGELFF
few TRBJ2-3 TRBV5-5 - TGTGCCAGCAGCCCGCTTGTAGAGCAGGGCACAGATACGCAGTATTTT CASSPLVEQGTDTQYF
many TRBJ2-7 TRBV5-5 - TGTGCCAGCAGCACAACTAGCACCAACCCTACCTACGAGCAGTACTTC CASSTTSTNPTYEQYF
many TRBJ2-2 TRBV13 TRBD1 TGTGCCAGCAGCTTACTGGGGACAGGGGTCACCGGGGAGCTGTTTTTT CASSLLGTGVTGELFF
many TRBJ2-3 TRBV9 TRBD2 TGTGCCAGCAGCGTAGAAGGCGGGAGGGCCACAGATACGCAGTATTTT CASSVEGGRATDTQYF
many TRBJ1-6 TRBV12-5 - TGTGCTAGTGGTTTGAACGGGGTGTTTAATTCACCCCTCCACTTT CASGLNGVFNSPLHF
many TRBJ2-5 TRBV24-1 TRBD1 TGTGCCACCAGTGACGGACAGGGAAGTGAGACCCAGTACTTC CATSDGQGSETQYF
many TRBJ2-1 TRBV11-2 TRBD2 TGTGCCAGCAGCTTAAGTCTAGCGGGAGGTCAAAATGAGCAGTTCTTC CASSLSLAGGQNEQFF
many TRBJ1-5 TRBV27 - TGTGCCAGCGGGGCTATTAGCAATCAGCCCCAGCATTTT CASGAISNQPQHF
many TRBJ1-1 TRBV18 TRBD1 TGTGCCAGCTCGTCGCCGGGACAGAGGAACACTGAAGCTTTCTTT CASSSPGQRNTEAFF
many TRBJ2-5 TRBV7-9 - TGTGCCAGCAGCTTTTCGCACAGCCAAGAGACCCAGTACTTC CASSFSHSQETQYF
many TRBJ1-5 TRBV6-1 - TGTGCCAGCAGTGTTGAATTACGAAATCAGCCCCAGCATTTT CASSVELRNQPQHF
many TRBJ2-1 TRBV6-2/TRBV6-3 - TGTGCCAGCAGTTACTCGGGGGACCCCTACAATGAGCAGTTCTTC CASSYSGDPYNEQFF
many TRBJ2-1 TRBV7-6 TRBD2 TGTGCCAGCAGCCTTCTAGCGGGAGTGGCCAATGAGCAGTTCTTC CASSLLAGVANEQFF
many TRBJ2-3 TRBV10-3 - TGTGCCATCAGTGGGGCGAATACGCAGTATTTT CAISGANTQYF
- TRBJ2-7 TRBV20-1 - TGCAGTGCTAAACAGCGATACAGCTCCTACGAGCAGTACTTC CSAKQRYSSYEQYF
few TRBJ1-1 TRBV27 TRBD1 TGTGCCAGCGGACAGGGGCGACCGGTGACTGAAGCTTTCTTT CASGQGRPVTEAFF
- TRBJ2-3 TRBV27 TRBD2 TGTGCCAGCAGTTTAATAAGCGGGGTACGGAGTCTTGATACGCAGTATTTT CASSLISGVRSLDTQYF
many TRBJ2-1 TRBV19 - TGTGCCAGTACCTCCCGCCCCACTAGCCCCAATGAGCAGTTCTTC CASTSRPTSPNEQFF
many TRBJ2-5 TRBV5-1 - TGCGCCAGCACCGCGGCGGTCGGATGGGTTGAGACCCAGTACTTC CASTAAVGWVETQYF
few TRBJ2-2 TRBV11-2 - TGTGTCAGCAGCCCGAAAGGCCTCGGAGGGCCAACCGGGGAGCTGTTTTTT CVSSPKGLGGPTGELFF
many TRBJ2-5 TRBV20-1 TRBD2 TGCAGTGCTCCCCCGGGACTAGCGGGAGTTGTCTTGTGGCAAGAGACCCAGTACTTC CSAPPGLAGVVLWQETQYF
many TRBJ1-5 TRBV27 - TGTGCCAGCAGTTATCAGGGTGTGAGCAATCAGCCCCAGCATTTT CASSYQGVSNQPQHF
few TRBJ2-5 TRBV5-1 - TGCGCCAGCAGCCAAGCGAGGACGGGGGAGGAAGAGACCCAGTACTTC CASSQARTGEEETQYF
many TRBJ2-1 TRBV7-3 - TGTGCCAGCAGCTTACGGCAGGGCAAGCAGTTCTTC CASSLRQGKQFF
many TRBJ2-2 TRBV12-3/TRBV12-4 - TGTGCCAGCAGTTTCGACGGCAAAAACACCGGGGAGCTGTTTTTT CASSFDGKNTGELFF
many TRBJ1-1 TRBV29-1 - TGCAGCGTTGTTCCGAATTCAATCCGGGAAGCTTTCTTT CSVVPNSIREAFF
few TRBJ1-1 TRBV4-3 - TGCGCCAGCAGCCAAGAAACGATCCTGGGTGAGGGGAAAGCTTTCTTT CASSQETILGEGKAFF
many TRBJ2-1 TRBV6-2/TRBV6-3 - TGTGCCAGCAGTTATATACCCGGCAGCCCCCCCCTGTCCTACAATGAGCAGTTCTTC CASSYIPGSPPLSYNEQFF
many TRBJ2-5 TRBV10-3 - TGTGCCACAAGTCCGGGGGAGACCCAGTACTTC CATSPGETQYF
few TRBJ1-1 TRBV7-9 TRBD1 TGTGCCAGCAGCCTGGGACAGGGGCGGACTGAAGCTTTCTTT CASSLGQGRTEAFF
medium-sized TRBJ2-1 TRBV14 - TGTGCCAGCAGCCCAAAACTAGCCGGGGAGCAGTTCTTC CASSPKLAGEQFF
- TRBJ2-1 TRBV27 - TGTGCCAGCAGTTTATCTGCCCGCACCGCGAGAAATGAGCAGTTCTTC CASSLSARTARNEQFF
- TRBJ1-1 TRBV30 - TGTGCCTGGAGACGTGGACAGTTGAACACTGAAGCTTTCTTT CAWRRGQLNTEAFF
- TRBJ1-1 TRBV6-5 - TGTGCCAGCAGTTACTCGACATCAGCAGGGGCTGAAGCTTTCTTT CASSYSTSAGAEAFF
- TRBJ2-2 TRBV24-1 TRBD2 TGTGCCACCAGTGGCGTGAGGCCCTCTAGCGGGAGGGCCGCCGGGGAGCTGTTTTTT CATSGVRPSSGRAAGELFF
few TRBJ2-1 TRBV29-1 TRBD2 TGCAGCGTTGAGGGGAGGGCCGAGTACAATGAGCAGTTCTTC CSVEGRAEYNEQFF